Each of the 4 T cell receptor beta chains below was sequenced from the same sample in a study of identifying expanded T cells in peripheral blood. Sequencing was performed with immunoSEQ multiplex PCR; in TCRdb, only in-frame clones are kept and a portion is missing. Of approximately 90,000 clones listed, more than 70% were seen once; the top ten hold about 4%. The specimen was blood. Receptor source: a person aged 18 to 75 in good health.

This sequence joins TRBV13 and TRBJ1-6; no definite D call. Trimming took off 7 bases at V and 9 bases at J, with 13 bases between the two ends. The CDR3 runs to 13 residues. Germline V lookup: CDR1 PRHDT, CDR2 FYEKMQ (reference sequence). CDR3 protein: CASKVAGSSPLHF. Here the CDR3 DNA reads TGTGCCAGCAAAGTTGCGGGAAGTTCACCCCTCCACTTT.

This clone counts as medium-sized (0.01 to 0.1%). The chain uses TRBV2 and TRBJ2-3, with 8 bases fitting TRBD2. The V and J ends lost 2 bases and 2 bases, in that order; junction bases with no gene match: 9. Germline loops: CDR1 SNHLY, CDR2 FYNNEI. CDR3 length: 17 residues. DNA of the CDR3: TGTGCCAGCAGTGAAAGGTTGCGGGGGGATTTCACAGATACGCAGTATTTT. Its protein product is CASSERLRGDFTDTQYF.

This clone was detected many times. The rearrangement uses TRBV19 and TRBJ2-5, with D perhaps TRBD1 (5 bases). CDR1 is LNHDA and CDR2 is SQIVND in the germline V gene (reference sequence). Trimming pared 4 bases from V and 4 bases from J, leaving 13 bases between. The CDR3 runs 14 residues. In nucleotides, the CDR3 is TGTGCCAGTAGTACAGGGATGGGGTCAGAGACCCAGTACTTC. Translated, it gives CASSTGMGSETQYF.

The CDR3 bases are TGCGCCAGCAGCTTGGGAGAGGGTAGTGAAAAACTGTTTTTT. Translated: CASSLGEGSEKLFF. The chain uses TRBV5-1 and TRBJ1-4; D remains unclear. The germline gives CDR1 SGHRS, CDR2 YFSETQ. V lost 0 bases and J 7 bases, leaving 10 bases between the germline ends. The CDR3 consists of 14 residues. Using reference TRBV5-1 and TRBJ1-4 for the parts outside the CDR3, the full variable domain is KAGVTQTPRYLIKTRGQQVTLSCSPISGHRSVSWYQQTPGQGLQFLFEYFSETQRNKGNFPGRFSGRQFSNSRSEMNVSTLELGDSALYLCASSLGEGSEKLFFGSGTQLSVL.